The 13 T cell receptor beta chains below were found in one sample sequenced in a study of CD8 T cells in Susac syndrome. RNA in amounts of roughly 0.5 to 1 ug was reverse transcribed with random hexamers. From the immunoSEQ multiplex PCR reads, TCRdb called clonotypes with MiXCR, one entry per CDR3 protein. The sample comprises some 120,000 distinct CDR3 sequences, over 90% of which are singletons, and about 0.14% rests with the top ten. The sample taken for sequencing was CD4+ T cells from PBMCs. The receptors originated from a human donor in good health.

This sequence joins TRBV5-1 and TRBJ2-1, with D perhaps TRBD1 (6 bases). V was trimmed by 4 bases and J by 9 bases, leaving 14 bases between them. This CDR3 is built from 13 residues. Germline V CDR1 and CDR2: SGHRS, YFSETQ. The CDR3 sequence: CASSISGVGEQFF. CDR3 DNA sequence: TGCGCCAGCAGCATCTCAGGGGTAGGTGAGCAGTTCTTC.

The sample holds one count of this clonotype. The gene calls are TRBV29-1 and TRBJ2-3; D gene ambiguous. Trimming removed 6 bases at V and 4 bases at J, with 8 bases between. This CDR3 has 11 residues. Germline V CDR1 and CDR2: SQVTM, ANQGSEA. Here the CDR3 DNA reads TGCAGCGTGTTCATCGCAGATACGCAGTATTTT. Protein sequence: CSVFIADTQYF.

The genes are TRBV3-1 and TRBJ1-1; D is undetermined. V lost 1 base to trimming and J lost 1 base, with 7 bases between them. This CDR3 contains 14 residues. The germline V gene has CDR1 LGHDT and CDR2 YNNKEL (reference sequence). The CDR3 nucleotides are TGTGCCAGCAGCCAAGTTGTAGAGAACACTGAAGCTTTCTTT. Translated, it gives CASSQVVENTEAFF. The entire variable domain, with the rest obtained from reference TRBV3-1 and TRBJ1-1, is as follows: DTAVSQTPKYLVTQMGNDKSIKCEQNLGHDTMYWYKQDSKKFLKIMFSYNNKELIINETVPNRFSPKSPDKAHLNLHINSLELGDSAVYFCASSQVVENTEAFFGQGTRLTVV.

The V call is TRBV6-4, the J call TRBJ2-3; 10 positions match TRBD2. J lost 4 bases, V lost 0 bases, and 1 base had no gene match. This CDR3 contains 15 residues. Germline V gene data show CDR1 as MRHNA and CDR2 as SNTAGT. CDR3 in DNA: TGTGCCAGCAGTGACTCAGCGGGGGGGCCAGATACGCAGTATTTT. Its protein product is CASSDSAGGPDTQYF.

The chain combines TRBV20-1 with TRBJ2-5, with TRBD2 as a possible D gene (6 bases). Germline V gene lookup returns CDR1 DFQATT and CDR2 SNEGSKA (reference sequence). V was clipped by 6 bases and J by 5 bases, with 19 bases between them. The CDR3 runs 14 residues. The CDR3 DNA is TGCAGTGCGGTATTGCGTGATCGGGGGGAGACCCAGTACTTC. Protein sequence: CSAVLRDRGETQYF.

V is TRBV5-1 and J is TRBJ2-7, with D tentatively TRBD1 or TRBD2 (5 bases each). Trimming stripped 3 bases from V and 0 bases from J, with 13 bases between. The CDR3 has 15 residues. Germline V gives CDR1 SGHRS, CDR2 YFSETQ. The CDR3 region is CASSSGTANSYEQYF. The CDR3 region has the DNA TGCGCCAGCAGCTCCGGGACGGCGAACTCCTACGAGCAGTACTTC.

The chain uses TRBV19 and TRBJ1-1; 7 bases are shared with TRBD1. The CDR3 contains 15 residues. J was trimmed by 0 bases and V by 4 bases; bases with no gene match: 5. The germline V gene has CDR1 LNHDA and CDR2 SQIVND (reference sequence). The CDR3 protein is CASSSRDRVNTEAFF. In DNA form, the CDR3 reads TGTGCCAGTAGTAGTAGGGACAGAGTGAACACTGAAGCTTTCTTT.

This chain uses TRBV5-4 with TRBJ2-6; no reliable D call. There are 13 residues in the CDR3. Germline V gene lookup returns CDR1 SGHNT and CDR2 YYREEE (reference sequence). The CDR3 protein is CAPGISGANVLTF. The CDR3 DNA sequence: TGTGCGCCCGGTATTTCTGGGGCCAACGTCCTGACTTTC. The variable domain in full, completed from reference TRBV5-4 and TRBJ2-6, reads ETGVTQSPTHLIKTRGQQVTLRCSSQSGHNTVSWYQQALGQGPQFIFQYYREEENGRGNFPPRFSGLQFPNYSSELNVNALELDDSALYLCAPGISGANVLTFGAGSRLTVL.

V and J are TRBV20-1 and TRBJ2-2; D is unclear. Germline CDR1 reads DFQATT; CDR2 reads SNEGSKA (reference sequence). The germline V and J ends were trimmed by 4 bases and 1 base, with 7 bases remaining between them. The CDR3 contains 13 residues. The CDR3 nucleotides are TGCAGTGCTATAGGGCAGAACACCGGGGAGCTGTTTTTT. This translates into CSAIGQNTGELFF.

Concerning this clonotype itself: Germline is not matched at one junction end, which may reflect a read error. The J gene is TRBJ1-4, the V gene TRBV7-7; D is unclear. CDR3 length: 13 residues. CDR1 is SSHAT, CDR2 FNYEAQ, per germline (reference sequence). CDR3 protein: CASSLAPNEKLFF. CDR3 coding DNA: TGTGCTAGCAGCTTAGCCCCGAATGAAAAACTGTTTTTT.

The rearrangement uses TRBV20-1 and TRBJ2-7; 8 nucleotides agree with TRBD2. CDR1 is DFQATT, CDR2 SNEGSKA, per germline (reference sequence). The trim removed 3 bases at V and 4 bases at J, leaving 14 bases unmatched. This CDR3 has 16 amino acids. The CDR3 nucleotides read TGCAGTGCTAGCACAAGCCGGGGGGGATCCCTATACGAGCAGTACTTC. Residues: CSASTSRGGSLYEQYF.

V and J are TRBV20-1 and TRBJ2-3, with TRBD2 matching 7 bases. Losses at the gene ends were 6 bases for V and 3 bases for J; bases not matched to a gene: 15. Germline CDR1 DFQATT, CDR2 SNEGSKA (reference sequence). The CDR3 runs to 16 residues. The CDR3 region has the DNA TGCAGTGCCGAGGACCCTAGCGGCTCCGCGACAGATACGCAGTATTTT. It specifies CSAEDPSGSATDTQYF.

The chain's CDR3 is CASSADGYEQYF. The DNA of the CDR3 is TGTGCCAGCAGCGCTGACGGCTACGAGCAGTACTTC. The gene calls are TRBV9 and TRBJ2-7; no reliable D call. Deletions cut 3 bases from V and 3 bases from J, with 7 bases between. The CDR3 runs 12 residues. The germline CDR1 and CDR2 sequences are SGDLS and YYNGEE.